The 5 T cell receptor beta chains given below trace back to one sample, sequenced in a study of breast tumors, draining lymph nodes, adjacent tissues. Each CDR3 protein is one row after TCRdb ran MiXCR on the multiplex PCR reads. The repertoire includes around 140,000 distinct CDR3 sequences, approximately 20% of them detected once, and about 2.4% sits in the top ten. Axillary draining lymph nodes of breast cancer patients supplied the node samples. Input material: axillary lymph node tissue. The receptors here all came from a female donor with breast cancer. Some clones in this sample may be carry-over from other donors' samples.

In this sample, this clonotype turned up many times. The chain combines TRBV20-1 with TRBJ1-6; 8 bases map to TRBD1. J lost 5 bases, V lost 3 bases, and 3 bases had no gene match. The V gene's germline CDR1 is DFQATT and CDR2 SNEGSKA (reference sequence). The CDR3 is 14 amino acids. The CDR3 loop is CSARQQGDNSPLHF. CDR3 DNA: TGCAGTGCTAGGCAACAGGGGGATAATTCACCCCTCCACTTT.

This clonotype occurred many times. The V gene is TRBV12-3 or TRBV12-4, the J gene TRBJ2-3; no definite D call. Between the trimmed V and J ends, which lost 6 bases and 4 bases, there was a span of 11 bases. CDR3 length: 13 amino acids. CDR3 DNA sequence: TGTGCCAGCAGGTACGGGTCGGCAGATACGCAGTATTTT. It codes for CASRYGSADTQYF.

A few counts support this clonotype. It may be a read error: a sequence one base away is much more abundant. The conserved final phenylalanine or tryptophan is absent from the CDR3, which likely points to a read error. The rearrangement uses TRBV29-1 and TRBJ2-1; D possibly corresponds to TRBD1 (5 bases). V lost 5 bases to trimming and J lost 7 bases, with 12 bases between them. CDR1 and CDR2 from the germline V gene are SQVTM and ANQGSEA. This CDR3 is 12 amino acids long. CDR3 sequence: CSVLAGINEQFL. The CDR3 DNA follows: TGCAGCGTTCTGGCAGGGATAAATGAGCAGTTCCTC.

On this clonotype itself: A read error may explain this, as a much larger clone is one base away. The V gene is TRBV5-1, the J gene TRBJ2-1; 10 positions agree with TRBD2. Germline V gives CDR1 SGHRS, CDR2 YFSETQ. The CDR3 is made up of 16 amino acids. The CDR3 sequence is CASSLSASGGYDEQFF. The CDR3 DNA follows: TGCGCCAGCAGCTTGTCGGCTAGCGGGGGCTACGATGAGCAGTTCTTC.

This clonotype was detected ten times or more. The CDR3 protein is CASTFATGGSEQYF. Written as DNA, the CDR3 is TGTGCCAGCACCTTCGCGACAGGGGGATCCGAGCAGTACTTC. V is TRBV2 and J is TRBJ2-7, with 9 bases identical to TRBD1. CDR3 length: 14 amino acids. V lost 7 bases and J lost 6; bases outside the gene matches: 10. CDR1 is SNHLY, CDR2 FYNNEI, per germline.